A few counts support the clone carrying this TCR beta chain. This sample was included in a study of regulatory T cells in long-lasting Graves disease. Germline CDR1 and CDR2: SGHVS and FQNEAQ. Trimming removed 0 bases at V and 0 bases at J, with 6 bases between. This CDR3 has 16 residues. Time point here: newly diagnosed GD, antithyroid drugs for less than 3 months. Construction of the TCR library relied on RNA isolated from PBMCs. To make TCR beta libraries, researchers used iRepertoire HTBI primers and Arm-PCR of CDR3 regions. In TCRdb, the multiplex PCR reads were re-called with MiXCR into one record per CDR3 protein. The sample consists of approximately 350,000 distinct CDR3 sequences, roughly 17% of them appearing once. The same specimen was also included in a second study, on T cells in Graves' hyperthyroidism and ophthalmopathy. This second report adds: Lactation, pregnancy, other autoimmune disease or uncontrolled infection excluded patients.

The input for sequencing was peripheral blood mononuclear cells (PBMCs), taken at new diagnosis, from a patient treated with antithyroid drugs. This sequence was found in a young woman with Graves disease. The chain links TRBV7-8 to TRBJ2-6; D unclear. CDR3 loop: CASSLASASGANVLTF. Here the CDR3 DNA reads TGTGCCAGCAGCTTAGCTTCAGCCTCTGGGGCCAACGTCCTGACTTTC.